This TCR beta chain came from a study of graft-versus-host responses after intestinal transplantation. Regarding the study as a whole: GvH clones occurred in recipient marrow; some first appeared in ileum or blood. HvG clone declines early post-transplant were associated with peak circulating GvH levels.

Sequencing was performed with immunoSEQ multiplex PCR; in TCRdb, only in-frame clones are kept and a portion is missing. The sample lists more than 80,000 clones; less than 90% were seen once. This clone was picked up one time. Antigen specificity is unknown. V lost 4 bases to trimming and J lost 2 bases; unmatched junction nucleotides: 7. The CDR3 is 15 residues long. Per germline, CDR1 SGDLS and CDR2 YYNGEE. The rearrangement joins TRBV9 to TRBJ2-3; 7 bases map to TRBD1. This receptor was taken from a human donor who was the organ donor for an intestinal transplant. The material was unstimulated CD4+ T cells sorted from spleen or lymph node cells, obtained before transplant. The CDR3 nucleotides are TGTGCCAGCAGCCCGGACAGGTTGCTCACAGATACGCAGTATTTT. Amino acids: CASSPDRLLTDTQYF.